This T cell receptor beta chain was observed in a study of cytomegalovirus exposure and HLA in healthy donors. Study outcomes and limitations: The study flagged 150 to 200 TCR beta chains as cytomegalovirus-associated. Sequences of the TCR beta chain were said to predict the HLA-A and HLA-B alleles of most subjects accurately. Highest at DRB1 and lowest at HLA-C, TCR association rates differed among HLA loci in a later analysis.

PCR amplification relied on 60 Vbeta primers (plus 13 Jbeta primers). Assay used: immunoSEQ multiplex PCR; TCRdb lists only in-frame clones, some missing. The sample lists under 170,000 clones, about 60% occurring once. Germline values: CDR1 SGDLS, CDR2 YYNGEE. The V gene lost 3 bases and the J gene lost 6 bases, with 22 bases spanning the gap. The CDR3 runs 17 residues. Whereas donors were nominally healthy upon sampling, unrecorded immune exposures were probable. On this clone itself: The antigen is unknown.

The sequenced material came from PBMCs. This chain joins TRBV9 and TRBJ2-1; D is perhaps TRBD2 (6 bases). The source is a woman aged 60 to 75 in good health and CMV-seropositive. This CDR3 is CASSAELLSGHTNEQFF. CDR3 in DNA: TGTGCCAGCAGCGCAGAACTTTTGAGCGGGCATACCAATGAGCAGTTCTTC.